The 13 T cell receptor beta chains below come from one sample, sequenced in a study of cytomegalovirus exposure and HLA in healthy donors. PCR primers comprised 60 Vbeta and 13 Jbeta primers. The repertoire was sequenced with immunoSEQ multiplex PCR; TCRdb's copy has only in-frame clones and lacks some. Of under 90,000 clones in the sample, 70% to 80% were seen once. The sample comprised PBMCs. These TCRs come from a man between 45 and 60 years old in good health and CMV-seropositive.

This chain joins TRBV19 and TRBJ1-2; D may be TRBD1 (5 bases). The ends were cut back, 3 bases at V and 0 bases at J, with 14 bases in the middle. The CDR3 spans 16 residues. Germline lookup yields CDR1 LNHDA and CDR2 SQIVND (reference sequence). The CDR3 is CASSIAGFTANYGYTF. CDR3 nucleotide sequence: TGTGCCAGTAGTATCGCAGGGTTCACCGCTAACTATGGCTACACCTTC.

The chain carries TRBV11-3 and TRBJ2-5, with TRBD2 identical over 7 bases. V shed 5 bases, J shed 5 bases, and the junction held 17 bases outside the gene matches. The germline V gene encodes CDR1 SGHNT and CDR2 YENEEA. The CDR3 totals 17 residues. The CDR3 nucleotides read TGTGCCAGCAGCGTAATGGGGTACGCGGGAGCAGGGGAGACCCAGTACTTC. Translation: CASSVMGYAGAGETQYF.

The chain combines TRBV18 with TRBJ2-1; TRBD2 aligns across 10 bases. Per germline, CDR1 KGHSH and CDR2 LQKENI. Trimming at V came to 2 bases and at J to 4 bases, leaving 5 bases not matched to a gene. This CDR3 region has 16 residues. CDR3 DNA: TGTGCCAGCTCACCAGTTCGGACTAGCGGTTACAATGAGCAGTTCTTC. Amino acids: CASSPVRTSGYNEQFF.

The V gene is TRBV6-4, the J gene TRBJ2-1; D gene unclear. Germline CDR1 is MRHNA and CDR2 is SNTAGT. V lost 0 bases to trimming and J lost 11 bases, with 14 bases between them. The CDR3 covers 14 residues. The DNA for the CDR3 is TGTGCCAGCAGTGACTCTAGCCAGATACTAAAGCAGTTCTTC. As protein: CASSDSSQILKQFF.

The table lists this clone with a count of one. The rearrangement links TRBV7-2 to TRBJ2-6, with 9 bases matching TRBD1. The ends lost 5 bases at V and 4 bases at J; junction bases unmatched: 12. Germline V gene sequence: CDR1 SGHTA, CDR2 FQGNSA. The CDR3 runs to 18 residues. CDR3 in DNA: TGTGCCAGCAGCCCAGCAGGGACAGGGTCGCCCGGGGCCAACGTCCTGACTTTC. Translated: CASSPAGTGSPGANVLTF.

The rearrangement links TRBV10-2 to TRBJ2-7; the match to TRBD2 covers 12 bases. The V gene end was trimmed by 6 bases and the J gene end by 0 bases; junction bases not matched to a gene: 3. Germline lookup yields CDR1 WSHSY and CDR2 SAAADI. This CDR3 has 15 amino acids. CDR3 protein: CASREGLAGSYEQYF. In DNA form, the CDR3 reads TGCGCCAGCAGGGAGGGACTAGCGGGCTCCTACGAGCAGTACTTC.

CDR3 nucleotides: TGTGCTAGTGGTTTCTCAGTCAATCAGCCCCAGCATTTT. The encoded protein is CASGFSVNQPQHF. The V and J genes are TRBV12-5 and TRBJ1-5; D is unclear. The CDR3 loop spans 13 amino acids. The germline gives CDR1 LGHNT, CDR2 FRNRAP. The V end was cut by 3 bases, the J end by 3 bases, with 6 bases between.

A single count supports this clone. The V call is TRBV19, the J call TRBJ2-7; 9 bases are shared with TRBD1. Germline values: CDR1 LNHDA, CDR2 SQIVND (reference sequence). The CDR3 runs 14 residues. J gave up 4 bases and V 4 bases, and 5 bases lay outside the gene matches. CDR3 in DNA: TGTGCCAGTAGTACGACAGGGGGAAGGTACGAGCAGTACTTC. This translates into CASSTTGGRYEQYF.

As to this clone: The junction and the germline gene differ at one end; a read error may be behind it. V usage is TRBV5-1 and J usage is TRBJ2-4; 16 bases are shared with TRBD2. Germline CDR1 reads SGHRS; CDR2 reads YFSETQ. The CDR3 covers 15 residues. The CDR3 reads CASSFDPGLAGGQDF. CDR3 in DNA: TGCGCCAGCAGCTTTGACCCGGGACTAGCGGGAGGGCAGGACTTC.

The chain combines TRBV2 with TRBJ2-1, with no clear D. The V end lost 1 base, the J end lost 4 bases, and 5 bases lay between the germline ends. This CDR3 region has 13 residues. Looked up from germline, CDR1 is SNHLY and CDR2 is FYNNEI. The CDR3 bases are TGTGCCAGCAGTGAAGTTCTTTACAATGAGCAGTTCTTC. It yields the protein CASSEVLYNEQFF. Full variable domain (missing parts from reference TRBV2 and TRBJ2-1): EPEVTQTPSHQVTQMGQEVILRCVPISNHLYFYWYRQILGQKVEFLVSFYNNEISEKSEIFDDQFSVERPDGSNFTLKIRSTKLEDSAMYFCASSEVLYNEQFFGPGTRLTVL.

There are a few counts of this clone. The chain employs TRBV6-1 and TRBJ1-5, with TRBD1 as a possible D gene (5 bases). Trimming pared 1 base from V and 5 bases from J, leaving 21 bases between. This CDR3 has 18 amino acids. From germline, CDR1 is MNHNS and CDR2 SASEGT. The CDR3 loop reads CASSEGFMAGKRDQPQHF. Written as DNA, the CDR3 is TGTGCCAGCAGTGAAGGTTTTATGGCAGGGAAAAGGGATCAGCCCCAGCATTTT.

The chain couples TRBV10-3 to TRBJ2-5, with TRBD2 matching over 9 bases. CDR1 is ENHRY and CDR2 is SYGVKD in the germline V gene. The CDR3 consists of 14 residues. V lost 5 bases to trimming and J lost 5 bases; unmatched junction nucleotides: 6. The chain's CDR3 is CAISLAGDRETQYF. For the CDR3, the DNA is TGTGCCATCAGTTTAGCGGGAGACAGGGAGACCCAGTACTTC.

The chain links TRBV5-6 to TRBJ2-2; 15 nucleotides align to TRBD2. V was pared by 2 bases and J by 8 bases, with 10 bases of the junction left unmatched. CDR3 size: 18 residues. Germline V lookup: CDR1 SGHDT, CDR2 YYEEEE. Here the CDR3 reads CASSFRTSGRALRGELFF. CDR3 DNA sequence: TGTGCCAGCAGCTTCCGGACTAGCGGGAGGGCCTTGCGGGGGGAGCTGTTTTTT.